This T cell receptor (beta chain) appears in the sequencing data of a study of blood T cell repertoires in COVID-19. Produced via immunoSEQ multiplex PCR; TCRdb's table is partial and in-frame only. The sample carries around 250,000 clones, roughly 84% recorded once. The V gene end was trimmed by 4 bases and the J gene end by 5 bases; junction bases not matched to a gene: 12. The CDR3 runs 18 residues. Germline V gene lookup returns CDR1 SGHRS and CDR2 YFSETQ. The chain is built from TRBV5-1 and TRBJ1-4; 12 positions match TRBD1. The receptor was derived from a woman aged 40 to 55 who had recovered from COVID-19. The source material was peripheral blood. CDR3 sequence: CASSVTGQGARQNEKLFF. The CDR3 DNA is TGCGCCAGCAGCGTAACGGGACAGGGGGCGCGGCAGAATGAAAAACTGTTTTTT.